The 29 T cell receptor beta chains in this list originate from one sample, sequenced in a study of shared clonotypes between healthy human individuals. Profiling relied on immunoSEQ multiplex PCR, and the TCRdb table lists in-frame clones only, not all of them. The profile shows 2 million to 2.5 million clones, around 95% of them singletons. Sample: naive CD4+ T cells sorted from blood. Indicated subset: CD45RA+ positively selected. The origin of the receptors is a young man in good health.

The chain links TRBV27 to TRBJ1-4, with D perhaps TRBD1 (5 bases). The germline V gene encodes CDR1 MNHEY and CDR2 SMNVEV (reference sequence). The CDR3 spans 16 residues. V was cut by 5 bases and J by 5 bases, with 18 bases left in between. CDR3 protein: CASSQPSRGVNEKLFF. The CDR3 region has the DNA TGTGCCAGCAGTCAACCCAGTCGGGGGGTGAATGAAAAACTGTTTTTT.

The chain carries TRBV5-1 and TRBJ2-3, with TRBD1 as a possible D gene (6 bases). The germline V gene encodes CDR1 SGHRS and CDR2 YFSETQ. The CDR3 is 15 amino acids. V lost 1 base and J 5 bases, leaving 14 bases between the germline ends. The DNA of the CDR3 is TGCGCCAGCAGCTTGAATGATGTAGGGGGAGATACGCAGTATTTT. Its translation: CASSLNDVGGDTQYF.

The chain has TRBV2 and TRBJ1-2; 7 bases map to TRBD1. V lost 11 bases and J lost 2; bases outside the gene matches: 8. This CDR3 spans 13 amino acids. Germline assignment: CDR1 SNHLY and CDR2 FYNNEI. This CDR3 reads CAGLSGQNYGYTF. CDR3 DNA: TGTGCCGGGCTATCGGGACAGAACTATGGCTACACCTTC.

This chain links TRBV7-9 with TRBJ2-2, with TRBD1 matching 11 bases. The CDR3 covers 16 residues. V was pared by 5 bases and J by 6 bases, with 8 bases of the junction left unmatched. Germline CDR1 reads SEHNR; CDR2 reads FQNEAQ (reference sequence). The CDR3 here is CASSPTGTGGSGELFF. CDR3 in DNA: TGTGCCAGCAGCCCGACCGGGACAGGGGGTTCCGGGGAGCTGTTTTTT.

J is TRBJ2-3 and V is TRBV9; perhaps TRBD2 as D (6 bases). The CDR3 contains 14 residues. The V end was cut by 3 bases, the J end by 6 bases, with 14 bases between. Germline CDR1 is SGDLS and CDR2 is YYNGEE. This CDR3 is CASSALTSSDTQYF. The CDR3 DNA reads as TGTGCCAGCAGCGCCCTGACTAGTTCGGATACGCAGTATTTT.

The chain combines TRBV6-5 with TRBJ2-2; no clear D gene. Trimming took 6 bases from V and 5 from J, leaving 10 bases between them. There are 13 residues in the CDR3. The germline CDR1 and CDR2 sequences are MNHEY and SVGAGI. The CDR3 region has the DNA TGTGCCAGCAGCGCCCTCAGTACCGGGGAGCTGTTTTTT. This gives the protein CASSALSTGELFF.

For this clone: The identical CDR3 is also encoded by other nucleotide sequences in the sample. V usage is TRBV7-2 and J usage is TRBJ1-5; unclear D gene. Germline assignment: CDR1 SGHTA and CDR2 FQGNSA. Trimming removed 1 base from V and 6 bases from J, with 7 bases in between. CDR3 length: 13 amino acids. The CDR3 loop is CASSLVVGQPQHF. CDR3 nucleotides: TGTGCCAGCAGCTTAGTTGTAGGTCAGCCCCAGCATTTT. The complete variable domain, with remaining parts taken from reference TRBV7-2 and TRBJ1-5, reads GAGVSQSPSNKVTEKGKDVELRCDPISGHTALYWYRQSLGQGLEFLIYFQGNSAPDKSGLPSDRFSAERTGGSVSTLTIQRTQQEDSAVYLCASSLVVGQPQHFGDGTRLSIL.

A note on this clone: Compared with germline, one end of the junction differs, possibly owing to a read error. The V call is TRBV2, the J call TRBJ1-1, with D tentatively TRBD1 (6 bases). Per germline, CDR1 SNHLY and CDR2 FYNNEI. This CDR3 region has 15 residues. CDR3 sequence reads: CASSVQGGLNTKAFF. For the CDR3, the DNA is TGTGCCAGCAGTGTACAGGGAGGTCTGAACACTAAAGCTTTCTTT.

The chain combines TRBV7-9 with TRBJ1-1, with 12 nucleotides matching TRBD1. The V gene end was trimmed by 0 bases and the J gene end by 1 base; junction bases not matched to a gene: 3. In germline, CDR1 is SEHNR, CDR2 FQNEAQ (reference sequence). CDR3 length: 17 amino acids. The CDR3: CASSLAGTGGENTEAFF. The CDR3 nucleotides are TGTGCCAGCAGCTTAGCAGGGACAGGGGGCGAGAACACTGAAGCTTTCTTT.

This chain joins TRBV11-2 and TRBJ1-6; 7 positions match TRBD1. The V gene's germline CDR1 is SGHAT and CDR2 FQNNGV. V gave up 2 bases and J gave up 7 bases; unmatched junction bases: 2. This CDR3 contains 14 residues. The CDR3 nucleotides are TGTGCCAGCAGCTTAAGGGACAGCAATTCACCCCTCCACTTT. This gives the protein CASSLRDSNSPLHF.

In its sample, this clone was seen once. This chain links TRBV10-2 with TRBJ2-3; D is tentatively TRBD1 or TRBD2 (6 bases each). Trimming removed 3 bases from V and 0 bases from J, with 13 bases in between. Germline V gene sequence: CDR1 WSHSY, CDR2 SAAADI. CDR3 length: 16 residues. This CDR3 reads CASSDDGGASTDTQYF. DNA of the CDR3: TGCGCCAGCAGTGATGACGGGGGCGCTAGCACAGATACGCAGTATTTT.

The chain uses TRBV30 and TRBJ2-7; possible D gene TRBD2, 6 bases. The germline CDR1 and CDR2 sequences are GTSNPN and SVGIG (reference sequence). V lost 3 bases and J 6 bases, leaving 15 bases between the germline ends. The CDR3 sequence is 13 residues long. The CDR3 sequence: CAWSVGGTGEQYF. The CDR3 DNA follows: TGTGCCTGGAGCGTCGGGGGTACGGGCGAGCAGTACTTC.

The chain carries TRBV27 and TRBJ2-1, with 7 positions matching TRBD2. After removal of 6 bases from V and 3 bases from J, the junction contained 5 bases not matched to a gene. The V gene's germline CDR1 is MNHEY and CDR2 SMNVEV (reference sequence). This CDR3 is built from 14 residues. The CDR3 nucleotides are TGTGCCAGCAGCCTAAGCGGGAACTACAATGAGCAGTTCTTC. Its protein is CASSLSGNYNEQFF.

The V and J genes are TRBV5-1 and TRBJ1-4; D is undetermined. There are 16 residues in the CDR3. V lost 1 base and J 0 bases, leaving 10 bases between the germline ends. CDR1 SGHRS and CDR2 YFSETQ come from the germline V gene. The CDR3 sequence is CASSLNPAATNEKLFF. CDR3 bases: TGCGCCAGCAGCTTGAATCCGGCCGCAACTAATGAAAAACTGTTTTTT.

Worth noting for this clone: The same CDR3 can be traced to other DNA sequences in this sample. The chain couples TRBV30 to TRBJ2-7, with TRBD1 matching 10 bases. Germline V gene sequence: CDR1 GTSNPN, CDR2 SVGIG (reference sequence). The CDR3 is made up of 14 amino acids. J lost 3 bases, V lost 0 bases, and 2 bases had no gene match. In nucleotides, the CDR3 is TGTGCCTGGAGTGTTGGGACAGGGGTCTACGAGCAGTACTTC. This translates into CAWSVGTGVYEQYF. The full variable domain, its missing parts supplied by reference TRBV30 and TRBJ2-7, is SQTIHQWPATLVQPVGSPLSLECTVEGTSNPNLYWYRQAAGRGLQLLFYSVGIGQISSEVPQNLSASRPQDRQFILSSKKLLLSDSGFYLCAWSVGTGVYEQYFGPGTRLTVT.

The V and J genes are TRBV10-3 and TRBJ2-7; 8 nucleotides match TRBD1. Germline lookup yields CDR1 ENHRY and CDR2 SYGVKD. This CDR3 has 12 residues. V gave up 10 bases and J gave up 3 bases; unmatched junction bases: 5. In DNA form, the CDR3 reads TGTGCCACCCGACAGGGGAACTACGAGCAGTACTTC. It codes for CATRQGNYEQYF.

This rearrangement joins TRBV5-4 to TRBJ1-6; TRBD1 aligns across 8 bases. Germline assignment: CDR1 SGHNT and CDR2 YYREEE (reference sequence). With V trimmed by 4 bases and J by 12 bases, 9 bases remained unmatched. The CDR3 has 14 residues. The CDR3 here is CASSPDGQGRPLHF. The CDR3 DNA sequence: TGTGCCAGCAGCCCCGATGGACAGGGAAGACCCCTCCACTTT. Filled out from reference TRBV5-4 and TRBJ1-6, the complete variable domain reads ETGVTQSPTHLIKTRGQQVTLRCSSQSGHNTVSWYQQALGQGPQFIFQYYREEENGRGNFPPRFSGLQFPNYSSELNVNALELDDSALYLCASSPDGQGRPLHFGNGTRLTVT.

The V call is TRBV5-1, the J call TRBJ2-7; tentatively, D is TRBD2 (5 bases). The germline CDR1 and CDR2 sequences are SGHRS and YFSETQ. The V end was cut by 3 bases, the J end by 2 bases, with 15 bases between. This CDR3 contains 15 residues. In DNA form, the CDR3 reads TGCGCCAGCAGCTCAAACAGCGGAGACACCTACGAGCAGTACTTC. Its translation: CASSSNSGDTYEQYF.

This sequence joins TRBV6-5 and TRBJ1-4, with D maybe TRBD1 (5 bases). The CDR3 is 16 residues long. Trimming took 0 bases from V and 6 from J, leaving 14 bases between them. Germline V gene sequence: CDR1 MNHEY, CDR2 SVGAGI. The CDR3 reads CASSYSQGLGDEKLFF. The CDR3 nucleotides read TGTGCCAGCAGTTACTCTCAGGGTCTCGGGGATGAAAAACTGTTTTTT.

This chain joins TRBV25-1 and TRBJ2-2; 7 positions match TRBD1. J lost 4 bases, V lost 1 base, and 9 bases had no gene match. Germline assignment: CDR1 MGHDK and CDR2 SYGVNS. The CDR3 length is 17 residues. The CDR3 nucleotides are TGTGCCAGCAGTGAATCAATAACAGGGGTTGGCACCGGGGAGCTGTTTTTT. Its protein product is CASSESITGVGTGELFF.

The J gene is TRBJ1-5, the V gene TRBV10-1, with TRBD1 identical over 11 bases. Germline V lookup: CDR1 WNHNN, CDR2 SYGVQD (reference sequence). There are 15 residues in the CDR3. The V and J ends lost 9 bases and 1 base, in that order; junction bases with no gene match: 5. This CDR3 reads CARNRDRGSNQPQHF. Here the CDR3 DNA reads TGCGCCAGAAACCGGGACAGGGGGAGCAATCAGCCCCAGCATTTT.

The CDR3: CASRKGTMSYEQYF. For the CDR3, the DNA is TGTGCCAGCAGGAAGGGGACGATGTCCTACGAGCAGTACTTC. V gene TRBV2 combines with J gene TRBJ2-7; D is perhaps TRBD1 or TRBD2 (5 bases each). Per germline, CDR1 SNHLY and CDR2 FYNNEI. This CDR3 comprises 14 residues. The germline V and J ends were trimmed by 6 bases and 1 base, with 13 bases remaining between them.

The rearrangement joins TRBV19 to TRBJ2-1, with 9 bases matching TRBD2. The CDR3 is 13 residues long. Germline loops: CDR1 LNHDA, CDR2 SQIVND (reference sequence). Trimming removed 4 bases from V and 14 bases from J; junction bases left unmatched: 9. CDR3 DNA sequence: TGTGCCAGTAGTAGGGCTAGCGGGGAGAATAAGTTCTTC. This codes for CASSRASGENKFF.

This chain uses TRBV15 with TRBJ2-2; D is ambiguous. V was cut by 0 bases and J by 3 bases, with 8 bases left in between. This CDR3 is 15 amino acids long. Per the germline V gene, CDR1 is LNHNV and CDR2 is YYDKDF (reference sequence). CDR3 DNA: TGTGCCACCAGCAGAGATGGGCTAGACACCGGGGAGCTGTTTTTT. This codes for CATSRDGLDTGELFF.

With respect to this clone: Other DNA sequences from this sample encode an identical CDR3 as well. The chain employs TRBV25-1 and TRBJ1-1; D unresolved. The germline CDR1 and CDR2 sequences are MGHDK and SYGVNS. CDR3 length equals 11 residues. Between the trimmed V and J ends, which lost 4 bases and 2 bases, there was a span of 2 bases. The CDR3 DNA follows: TGTGCCAGCAGTGGCAACACTGAAGCTTTCTTT. Protein sequence: CASSGNTEAFF.

About this clone itself: One end of the junction is discordant with germline, which a read error may explain. The chain carries TRBV2 and TRBJ2-3, with D perhaps matching TRBD2 (6 bases). Germline V gene data show CDR1 as SNHLY and CDR2 as FYNNEI. The CDR3 length is 13 residues. The chain's CDR3 is CACSGGVSNTQYF. In DNA, the CDR3 is TGTGCCTGCAGCGGAGGGGTTTCTAATACGCAGTATTTT. The whole variable domain, filled in from reference TRBV2 and TRBJ2-3, reads EPEVTQTPSHQVTQMGQEVILRCVPISNHLYFYWYRQILGQKVEFLVSFYNNEISEKSEIFDDQFSVERPDGSNFTLKIRSTKLEDSAMYFCACSGGVSNTQYFGPGTRLTVL.

V and J are TRBV9 and TRBJ2-3; D might be TRBD2 (6 bases). Germline lookup yields CDR1 SGDLS and CDR2 YYNGEE. The CDR3 contains 16 residues. Trimming took off 4 bases at V and 6 bases at J, with 21 bases between the two ends. For the CDR3, the DNA is TGTGCCAGCAGCCCTGCTACCGGGAGCGTGTCGGATACGCAGTATTTT. Amino acids: CASSPATGSVSDTQYF.

V is TRBV5-8 and J is TRBJ2-7, with a weak D call TRBD1 (6 bases). The CDR3 is 14 residues long. Per the germline V gene, CDR1 is SGHTS and CDR2 is YDEGEE. With 0 bases removed from V and 3 bases from J, the gap between germline ends came to 10 bases. The CDR3 region has the DNA TGTGCCAGCAGCTTGGGGCAGGGGATCTACGAGCAGTACTTC. Translation gives CASSLGQGIYEQYF.

The chain is built from TRBV9 and TRBJ1-1; 8 bases line up with TRBD1. The germline gives CDR1 SGDLS, CDR2 YYNGEE. This CDR3 has 15 amino acids. The V segment lost 3 bases and the J segment 3 bases; nucleotides outside the gene matches: 7. The chain's CDR3 is CASSALLTGDTEAFF. The CDR3 bases are TGTGCCAGCAGCGCCCTATTGACAGGGGACACTGAAGCTTTCTTT.